The subject of this entry is one TCR beta chain. Original methodology: Amplification from reference gene primers served as the basis for estimated nucleated cell counts. The method was immunoSEQ multiplex PCR; TCRdb's version includes in-frame clones alone and lacks a portion of them. V and J calls and clone size are copied from that table; D and trimming were computed from the DNA. The table shows tens of thousands of clones, with roughly 80% occurring only once. The entry originates in a study of blood T cell repertoires in COVID-19. Across the study: The origin of the acute and convalescent COVID-19 samples was the United States, Italy and Spain. T cells, B-cell-depleted T cells, or PBMCs provided the cDNA or gDNA that served as material.

The TCR originated in a man aged 65 to 79 with acute or convalescent COVID-19. The sample comprised peripheral blood.

The CDR3 loop is CASSPDRAGYGYTF. The CDR3, as DNA: TGTGCCAGCTCACCAGACAGGGCTGGTTATGGCTACACCTTC. The chain links TRBV18 to TRBJ1-2; 7 bases match TRBD1. The CDR3 sequence is 14 residues long. Germline V CDR1 and CDR2: KGHSH, LQKENI. Losses at the gene ends were 2 bases for V and 5 bases for J; bases not matched to a gene: 5. The variable domain in full, completed from reference TRBV18 and TRBJ1-2, reads NAGVMQNPRHLVRRRGQEARLRCSPMKGHSHVYWYRQLPEEGLKFMVYLQKENIIDESGMPKERFSAEFPKEGPSILRIQQVVRGDSAAYFCASSPDRAGYGYTFGSGTRLTVV.